This T cell receptor (beta chain) was identified during a study of neurological immune-mediated disorders (dated by TCRdb to the late 2010s). Regarding the research as a whole: Among the approximately 34 multiple sclerosis patients, relapsing-remitting MS was present in roughly 30 and secondary progressive MS was present in 3. Peripheral blood TCR-beta repertoires from HTLV-I-associated myelopathy (HAM/TSP) patients, multiple sclerosis patients and healthy controls were compared by UMI-based sequencing. Of the roughly 71 subjects in the cohort, about 14 were HAM/TSP patients, approximately 34 were multiple sclerosis patients, and some 20 were healthy controls. The roughly 100 TCR-beta libraries covered PBMC samples along with longitudinal samples, technical triplicates, and paired sorted CD4+ and CD8+ T-cell subsets.

V sheds 1 base and J sheds 10 bases, leaving 14 bases between their ends. Taken from cysteine to phenylalanine, the CDR3 has 14 residues. Just CDR3 DNA is preserved here, 42 bases in frame from base 1. In the germline V gene, CDR1 corresponds to MGHDK and CDR2 to SYGVNS. Libraries from unsorted PBMCs were made from 2 million PBMCs kept in RNAlater at -80 degrees C until RNA extraction. Multiple sclerosis patients were enrolled in a US clinical protocol under which disease progression was evaluated by magnetic resonance imaging. Peripheral blood was subjected to Ficoll-Hypaque density gradient centrifugation to isolate PBMCs, which were then cryopreserved in liquid nitrogen. cDNA was synthesized by template-switch 5'RACE using a primer carrying a 10-nucleotide random unique molecular identifier by which each TCR transcript was tagged. Each sequencing run produced over 180 million TCR-beta sequences covering 15-18 subjects. Total RNA was extracted with the RNeasy kit. Using the KAPA Real-time Library Amplification kit, TCR-beta VDJ regions were amplified with primers for the TCR constant region and the 5'RACE anchor. A first PCR added sample indexes and Illumina adaptors, and a second PCR then raised library yield. After Ampure bead purification, the TCR product of roughly 650 bp was size-selected on a 2% E-gel SizeSelection system. Library quality was checked on a Bioanalyzer, concentration was measured with Qubit, and libraries were quantified with the Kapa Library Quantification kit before pooling. An Illumina HiSeq 2500 sequenced the libraries paired-end 2 x 150 bp. To increase sequence diversity, roughly 24-32% phiX was spiked into each library pool. The authors processed their data as follows. The quality-filtered reads were processed with the UMI-based MiGEC pipeline, whose error correction step removed more than 85% of the raw TCR sequences. VDJ genes were aligned to IMGT germline references, and each clonotype was defined by a unique CDR3 amino acid sequence together with V-J genes. Clonal expansion, Shannon diversity and CDR3 relatedness were evaluated with VDJtools (CalcPairwiseDistances, ClusterSamples), while phylogenetic trees were built in CLCbio workbench. A clone was classed as expanded if it had 8 or more unique UMIs, a cutoff based on coefficient-of-variation modelling across technical triplicates. Clones were called with MiXCR by TCRdb after fastp trimmed the public reads at Q25, and only in-frame beta chains were retained. Each CDR3 protein gets just one entry, which takes the most common genes and DNA from the rows behind it. What appears here as the V and J calls and clone size reflects TCRdb's work, not the paper's. Across this sample there are approximately 43,000 distinct CDR3 sequences, with about 2.3% seen only once. Approximately 12% of the sample comes from the top ten.

This clonotype was seen ten or more times. Its antigen remains unidentified. No clone much larger than this one lies a single base away; base qualities are absent. The research as a whole found: No identical CDR3 amino acid sequences were shared among expanded clones across subjects, suggesting private TCR-beta repertoires in all groups. TCR clonal expansion was greatest in HAM/TSP patients and smallest in MS patients, who ranked below even healthy controls. In a phylogenetic analysis, the repertoires of 18 out of 34 MS patients fell into a single cluster of related CDR3 sequences, pointing to a possible signature at the repertoire level. The MS cluster was not associated with any clinical or MRI features, and the authors stated that larger cohorts are needed.

The sequence was collected from a man aged 30-40 years with multiple sclerosis. The sample comprised PBMCs. The chain joins TRBV25-1 to TRBJ2-1; no D gene call is confident. The nucleotide sequence is TGTGCCAGCAGTGAATTCCCGGACCAGCAGGAGCAGTTCTTC. This encodes CASSEFPDQQEQFF.